This T cell receptor (beta chain) was retrieved from a study of cytomegalovirus exposure and HLA in healthy donors. Looking at the study overall: Some 85 million unique TCRs, all from HLA-typed donors, were included in an early release of the data. General study findings and limits: A later analysis found common viral pathogens apparently linked to several of the most significant clusters.

Concerning this clone itself: Its antigen is unidentified.

The PCR made use of 60 Vbeta and 13 Jbeta primers. Clones were sequenced by immunoSEQ multiplex PCR, and TCRdb holds only the in-frame ones, with some missing. Among about 160,000 clones listed, around 84% were seen once. The sample taken for sequencing was PBMCs. This receptor was taken from a man aged 18 to 29 in good health and CMV-seropositive.

The CDR3, as DNA: TGTGCCACTCTTCCCGCGAGGAGGGCGGTGAGCTCCTACGAGCAGTACTTC. Its translation: CATLPARRAVSSYEQYF. The V call is TRBV28, the J call TRBJ2-7; maybe TRBD2 (6 bases). There are 17 residues in the CDR3. V lost 10 bases to trimming and J lost 0 bases, with 25 bases between them. Germline CDR1 and CDR2: MDHEN and SYDVKM.